The 23 T cell receptor beta chains below come from one sample, sequenced in a study of blood T cells in healthy people across ages. It was with a sample-barcoded 5' primer and a J-beta primer mix that a second PCR of about 7 to 12 cycles was run. TCRdb processed the 5' RACE reads anew with MiXCR; each CDR3 protein has one entry. Of 780,000 or so distinct CDR3 sequences in the sample, approximately 53% were seen once. Sequenced sample: blood. The receptors here all came from a man older than 75 in good health.

J is TRBJ2-1 and V is TRBV10-3, with 10 bases matching TRBD2. CDR1 ENHRY and CDR2 SYGVKD come from the germline V gene. Unmatched junction bases numbered 4, after V lost 2 bases and J lost 9 bases. The CDR3 spans 14 residues. CDR3 sequence reads: CAISEGTSVSEQFF. The CDR3 DNA is TGTGCCATCAGTGAGGGGACTAGCGTTAGTGAGCAGTTCTTC.

This chain links TRBV6-5 with TRBJ2-3; TRBD1 agrees at 10 bases. The CDR3 loop spans 14 amino acids. The germline gives CDR1 MNHEY, CDR2 SVGAGI. V shed 4 bases and J 4 bases; nucleotides not matched to a gene: 2. The DNA of the CDR3 is TGTGCCAGCAGTTCTGACAGGGGGCCAGATACGCAGTATTTT. This codes for CASSSDRGPDTQYF.

This clonotype came up a few times. V usage is TRBV5-6 and J usage is TRBJ2-3, with TRBD1 identical over 11 bases. Germline V CDR1 and CDR2: SGHDT, YYEEEE. CDR3 length: 19 amino acids. J gave up 14 bases and V 4 bases, and 27 bases lay outside the gene matches. The CDR3 nucleotides read TGTGCCAGCAGCGACCACCCGGGACAGGGGGGGTTGATGCACAGATATGCGTATTTT. Amino acids: CASSDHPGQGGLMHRYAYF.

The CDR3 reads CSVEDPAAHEQYF. The CDR3 DNA sequence: TGCAGCGTTGAAGATCCGGCAGCCCACGAGCAGTACTTC. This chain links TRBV29-1 with TRBJ2-7, with D unresolved. Trimming took 0 bases from V and 5 from J, leaving 11 bases between them. The CDR3 covers 13 residues. Germline values: CDR1 SQVTM, CDR2 ANQGSEA.

CDR3 residues: CASSPRGSLGGEQFF. CDR3 coding DNA: TGTGCCAGCAGCCCACGCGGGAGCCTAGGGGGGGAGCAGTTCTTC. V is TRBV6-6 and J is TRBJ2-1; D may be TRBD2 (7 bases). The CDR3 sequence is 15 residues long. CDR1 and CDR2 from the germline V gene are MNHNY and SVGAGI (reference sequence). The V end was cut by 6 bases, the J end by 10 bases, with 22 bases between.

The rearrangement uses TRBV18 and TRBJ2-3; D unresolved. CDR1 and CDR2 from the germline V gene are KGHSH and LQKENI. The germline V and J ends were trimmed by 1 base and 14 bases, with 19 bases remaining between them. This CDR3 has 14 residues. CDR3 sequence (DNA): TGTGCCAGCTCACCACAAACCTGCGCCAGATACGCGTATTTT. Translation gives CASSPQTCARYAYF. Supplemented by reference TRBV18 and TRBJ2-3, the full variable domain reads NAGVMQNPRHLVRRRGQEARLRCSPMKGHSHVYWYRQLPEEGLKFMVYLQKENIIDESGMPKERFSAEFPKEGPSILRIQQVVRGDSAAYFCASSPQTCARYAYFGPGTRLTVL.

In this sample, this clonotype turned up a few times. The CDR3 region has the DNA TGTGCCAGCAGGACGGGGGTGAACACTGAAGCTTTCTTT. It specifies CASRTGVNTEAFF. The genes are TRBV6-5 and TRBJ1-1; D perhaps matches TRBD1 (5 bases). This CDR3 is 13 amino acids long. Germline values: CDR1 MNHEY, CDR2 SVGAGI. The V end lost 6 bases, the J end lost 0 bases, and 8 bases lay between the germline ends.

The rearrangement joins TRBV20-1 to TRBJ2-3; D remains ambiguous. Trimming pared 0 bases from V and 14 bases from J, leaving 21 bases between. CDR3 size: 14 residues. CDR1 and CDR2 (germline): DFQATT, SNEGSKA (reference sequence). The CDR3 DNA follows: TGCAGTGCTAGAGAGGGTGGAAAGCACAGATACGCGTATTTT. This gives the protein CSAREGGKHRYAYF.

This clonotype has just a few counts. This rearrangement joins TRBV20-1 to TRBJ2-1; D could derive from TRBD1 or TRBD2 (6 bases each). The CDR3 consists of 13 residues. CDR1 is DFQATT and CDR2 is SNEGSKA in the germline V gene (reference sequence). The V end was cut by 4 bases, the J end by 7 bases, with 14 bases between. CDR3 loop: CSAKKGGLNEQFF. The CDR3 coding sequence is TGCAGTGCTAAGAAGGGGGGTTTGAATGAGCAGTTCTTC.

This clonotype was counted between two and nine times. This chain connects TRBV6-2 or TRBV6-3 to TRBJ2-5; D uncertain. Trimming removed 8 bases at V and 8 bases at J, with 12 bases between. This CDR3 contains 11 residues. CDR1 is MNHEY and CDR2 is SVGEGT in the germline V gene. The CDR3 is CASGVSRTQYF. In DNA form, the CDR3 reads TGTGCCAGCGGTGTTTCTAGAACCCAGTACTTC.

This clonotype appeared many times. V gene TRBV3-1 combines with J gene TRBJ2-7; D is ambiguous. Germline CDR1 reads LGHDT; CDR2 reads YNNKEL (reference sequence). CDR3 length: 12 amino acids. V lost 1 base to trimming and J lost 3 bases, with 4 bases between them. DNA of the CDR3: TGTGCCAGCAGCCAAGCCGGCTACGAGCAGTACTTC. Its translation: CASSQAGYEQYF.

This clonotype was observed a few times. V usage is TRBV5-1 and J usage is TRBJ2-1, with 8 bases matching TRBD2. Germline V CDR1 and CDR2: SGHRS, YFSETQ. The CDR3 is made up of 14 amino acids. The V gene end was trimmed by 4 bases and the J gene end by 8 bases; junction bases not matched to a gene: 8. This CDR3 is CASSVSGGAYEQFF. CDR3 coding DNA: TGCGCCAGCAGCGTTTCGGGAGGGGCATATGAGCAGTTCTTC.

This clonotype appeared a few times. V is TRBV5-1 and J is TRBJ2-1, with 8 nucleotides matching TRBD2. The CDR3 length is 15 residues. In germline, CDR1 is SGHRS, CDR2 YFSETQ. The V and J ends lost 0 bases and 6 bases, in that order; junction bases with no gene match: 5. The CDR3 DNA follows: TGCGCCAGCAGCTTGGCCGGGACTAGGGCCAATGAGCAGTTCTTC. It is translated as CASSLAGTRANEQFF. The whole variable domain, filled in from reference TRBV5-1 and TRBJ2-1, reads KAGVTQTPRYLIKTRGQQVTLSCSPISGHRSVSWYQQTPGQGLQFLFEYFSETQRNKGNFPGRFSGRQFSNSRSEMNVSTLELGDSALYLCASSLAGTRANEQFFGPGTRLTVL.

The rearrangement links TRBV5-1 to TRBJ1-1; weak D call: TRBD1 (6 bases). V shed 0 bases and J shed 11 bases, with 11 bases lying between them. Germline assignment: CDR1 SGHRS and CDR2 YFSETQ. This CDR3 spans 12 amino acids. CDR3 sequence: CASSLAGRGAFF. CDR3 in DNA: TGCGCCAGCAGCTTGGCAGGCAGGGGCGCTTTCTTT.

The V call is TRBV24-1, the J call TRBJ2-3; D is perhaps TRBD1 or TRBD2 (5 bases each). Germline V CDR1 and CDR2: KGHDR, SFDVKD. This CDR3 has 16 amino acids. V was trimmed by 0 bases and J by 1 base, leaving 10 bases between them. CDR3 sequence (DNA): TGTGCCACCAGTGATTTGCCCCGGGACGGCACAGATACGCAGTATTTT. Translating it yields CATSDLPRDGTDTQYF.

As to this clonotype: No conserved phenylalanine or tryptophan is present at the end of the CDR3, so a read error is the likely explanation. This chain uses TRBV2 with TRBJ2-4; no firm D call. The last part of the DNA fits TRBJ2-7 better; the J call may be wrong. The CDR3 loop spans 14 amino acids. Germline CDR1 reads SNHLY; CDR2 reads FYNNEI. The CDR3 DNA is TGTGCCAGCAGTGAGGGCCCGATGCCCTACGAGCAGTACATC. Translated, it gives CASSEGPMPYEQYI.

This clonotype was seen at least ten times. V usage is TRBV20-1 and J usage is TRBJ1-5, with D hard to call. The germline V and J ends were trimmed by 0 bases and 0 bases, with 6 bases remaining between them. CDR1 is DFQATT, CDR2 SNEGSKA, per germline (reference sequence). The CDR3 is 14 amino acids. The CDR3 nucleotides read TGCAGTGCTAGAGAGTCATATAGCAATCAGCCCCAGCATTTT. It codes for CSARESYSNQPQHF.

The sample holds many counts of this clonotype. V usage is TRBV7-2 and J usage is TRBJ2-7; possibly TRBD1 or TRBD2 for D (5 bases each). The CDR3 loop spans 13 amino acids. Germline V gene sequence: CDR1 SGHTA, CDR2 FQGNSA. The V and J ends lost 5 bases and 7 bases respectively, with 15 bases between them. The CDR3 loop is CASSTSSGAEQYF. The DNA for the CDR3 is TGTGCCAGCAGCACTTCCTCCGGGGCAGAGCAGTACTTC.

This clonotype was observed once. The chain couples TRBV12-3 or TRBV12-4 to TRBJ2-2; 7 bases fit TRBD2. The CDR3 is made up of 17 amino acids. Trimming cost V 5 bases and J 1 base; bases outside gene matches: 10. This CDR3 reads CASSTSPGGRNTGELFF. The CDR3 DNA reads TGTGCCAGCAGTACGTCCCCCGGGGGGAGGAACACCGGGGAGCTGTTTTTT.

The rearrangement links TRBV4-1 to TRBJ1-2; D is perhaps TRBD1 (5 bases). Germline values: CDR1 MGHRA, CDR2 YSYEKL. There are 16 residues in the CDR3. The V gene lost 1 base and the J gene lost 3 bases, with 15 bases spanning the gap. CDR3 bases: TGCGCCAGCAGCCAAGTGGTCAGGGAGGAAGACTATGGCTACACCTTC. Residues: CASSQVVREEDYGYTF.

The rearrangement uses TRBV3-1 and TRBJ2-1; 10 bases fit TRBD2. CDR1 and CDR2 (germline): LGHDT, YNNKEL (reference sequence). This CDR3 spans 17 amino acids. The ends lost 3 bases at V and 3 bases at J; junction bases unmatched: 8. CDR3 residues: CASSHAPRTSGYNEQFF. The CDR3 DNA follows: TGTGCCAGCAGCCACGCACCCCGGACTAGCGGCTACAATGAGCAGTTCTTC.

Only a few counts were recorded for this clonotype. This sequence joins TRBV6-5 and TRBJ2-7; the D gene is possibly TRBD1 (6 bases). Germline V CDR1 and CDR2: MNHEY, SVGAGI. Trimming removed 6 bases from V and 5 bases from J, with 14 bases in between. The CDR3 consists of 13 residues. The CDR3 DNA is TGTGCCAGCAGCAGGACAGTCGTCGACGAGCAGTACTTC. This encodes CASSRTVVDEQYF.

This chain connects TRBV7-3 to TRBJ2-1; D is undetermined. Trimming cost V 3 bases and J 2 bases, with 11 bases left between them. The length of the CDR3 is 15 residues. The germline CDR1 and CDR2 sequences are SGHTA and FQGTGA. This CDR3 is CASSFQPAPYNEQFF. The CDR3 bases are TGTGCCAGCAGCTTTCAGCCGGCACCCTACAATGAGCAGTTCTTC.